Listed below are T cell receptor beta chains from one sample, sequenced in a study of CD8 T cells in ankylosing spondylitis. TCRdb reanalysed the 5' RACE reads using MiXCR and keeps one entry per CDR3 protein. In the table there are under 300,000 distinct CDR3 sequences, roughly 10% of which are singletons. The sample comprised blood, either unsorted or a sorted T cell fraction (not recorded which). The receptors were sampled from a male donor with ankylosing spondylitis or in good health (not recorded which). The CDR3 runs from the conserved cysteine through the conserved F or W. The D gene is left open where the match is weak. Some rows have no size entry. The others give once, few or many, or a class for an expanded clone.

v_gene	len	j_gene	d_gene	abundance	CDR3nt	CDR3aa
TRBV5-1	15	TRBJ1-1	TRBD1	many	TGCGCCAGCAGTTACGAGACAGGGGGCGTCACTGAAGCTTTCTTT	CASSYETGGVTEAFF
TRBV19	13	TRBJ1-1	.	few	TGTGCCAGTAGACAGGGCCTGAACACTGAAGCTTTCTTT	CASRQGLNTEAFF
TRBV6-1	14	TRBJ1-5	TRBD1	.	TGTGCCAGCAGGACAGGGAGGAACAATCAGCCCCAGCATTTT	CASRTGRNNQPQHF
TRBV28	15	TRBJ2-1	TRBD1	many	TGTGCCAGCAGTTCCGGGACAGGGATCATCGATGAGCAGTTCTTC	CASSSGTGIIDEQFF
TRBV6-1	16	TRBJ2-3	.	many	TGTGCCAGCAGTGAACTCTTGGAGGCAGGGCTAGATACGCAGTATTTT	CASSELLEAGLDTQYF
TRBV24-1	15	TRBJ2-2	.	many	TGTGCCACCAGTGATTGGGGCCAGAACACCGGGGAGCTGTTTTTT	CATSDWGQNTGELFF
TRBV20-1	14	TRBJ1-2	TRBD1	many	TGCAGTGCTAGACAGGGGGCGATCAAGTATGGCTACACCTTC	CSARQGAIKYGYTF
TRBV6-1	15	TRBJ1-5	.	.	TGTGCCAGCAGTGACATGGTTCGGAGCAATCAGCCCCAGCATTTT	CASSDMVRSNQPQHF
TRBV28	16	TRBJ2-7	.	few	TGTGCCAGCAGTTTACAGAAATACGGTCAGTCCTACGAGCAGTACTTC	CASSLQKYGQSYEQYF
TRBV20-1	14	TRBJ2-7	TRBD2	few	TGCAGTGCTTACCGACTAGCGGGGGGCTACGAGCAGTACTTC	CSAYRLAGGYEQYF
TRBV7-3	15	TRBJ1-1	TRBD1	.	TGTGCCAGCAGCTTATCACCGGGACAGAGTTTTGAAGCTTTCTTT	CASSLSPGQSFEAFF
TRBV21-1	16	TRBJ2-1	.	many	TGTGCCAGCAGCAACTCGAGACTAGCGGGCGACAATGAGCAGTTCTTC	CASSNSRLAGDNEQFF
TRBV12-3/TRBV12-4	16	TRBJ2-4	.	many	TGTGCCAGCAGTCCAGGGATCCCCCTAGGTCGAAACATTCAGTACTTC	CASSPGIPLGRNIQYF
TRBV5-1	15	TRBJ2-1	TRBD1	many	TGCGCCAGCAGCGGACAGGGGAATCCTCCCGATGAGCAGTTCTTC	CASSGQGNPPDEQFF
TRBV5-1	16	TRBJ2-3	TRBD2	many	TGCGCCAGCAGCTTGGGAAGGACTAGCATCACAGATACGCAGTATTTT	CASSLGRTSITDTQYF
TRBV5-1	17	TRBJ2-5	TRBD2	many	TGCGCCAGCAGCGACCCTTGGCGGCCTAGCGGACAAGAGACCCAGTACTTC	CASSDPWRPSGQETQYF